The sequence of this T cell receptor beta chain was determined in a study of blood T cell repertoires in COVID-19 (dated by TCRdb to about 2020). Background on the whole study: The collaborator samples originated in the United States, Italy and Spain and spanned the acute and convalescent phases of COVID-19. The repertoires were released in a freely available public database meant as a resource for research on the immune response to SARS-CoV-2. The samples were drawn from the first 160 participants of the ongoing ImmuneRACE study and from 950 to 1,500 subjects provided by 6 global collaborators. The dataset comprised deeply sampled blood TCRbeta repertoires from subjects exposed to, actively infected with, or recovered from COVID-19. Sample metadata almost always included a de-identified subject ID, COVID-19 status, age in years and sex. The material from the prospective study consisted of cDNA or gDNA derived from T cells, B-cell-depleted T cells, or PBMCs. Where available, HLA class I and class II types were obtained from metadata supplied by the sample provider rather than from assay-based typing. Broader findings and caveats from the paper: How much clinical and demographic metadata was included differed by source and by participant, and the metadata was provided uncurated.

TCRbeta CDR3 regions were amplified from genomic DNA by means of the immunoSEQ Assay, a bias-controlled multiplex PCR. The original pipeline was this. Within the assay, amplification of reference gene primers was used to estimate how many nucleated cells each sample contained. To quantify the absolute abundance of each unique TCRbeta CDR3 rearrangement, sequence reads were collapsed and filtered. For each sample, productive Simpson clonality was calculated by taking the square root of Simpson's diversity index across productive rearrangements. The immuneACCESS repertoire file appears here via TCRdb, limited to in-frame rearrangements. These files lack a portion of the clones; in checked studies, under half of the deficit traces to unresolved V genes, and the cause of the others is not known. V, J and clone size were drawn from that table, and D and trimming were deduced from the DNA. A total of approximately 340,000 clones appear in this sample, 80% to 95% of them only once. Together, the top ten hold about 0.86% of the sample.

For CDR1 and CDR2, the germline V gene lists MGHDK and SYGVNS. The CDR3 covers 14 residues, taking in both the cysteine and the phenylalanine. This entry keeps only the CDR3 DNA: 42 bases, framed from base 1. V and J lose 6 bases and 2 bases, and a span of 14 bases separates them. In the prospective study, participants were about 18 to 90 years old, resided in 24 geographic areas of the United States, and were enrolled through a virtual design. To assign participants to cohorts, the prospective study relied on clinical history that participants themselves reported in a screening survey and a study questionnaire. A participant counted as exposed if, within 2 weeks of entering the study, that participant had been in contact with someone who had a PCR-confirmed or clinician-diagnosed COVID-19 case. In the prospective study, mobile phlebotomists collected whole blood, serum and a nasopharyngeal or oropharyngeal swab from each participant. Prospective study participants could optionally give additional blood draws and questionnaires over a roughly two-month period. Before DNA extraction, blood samples from the prospective study were shipped at room temperature or frozen.

In this sample, this clone turned up a few times. Its antigen has not been determined. No base quality values were provided; no much bigger clone lies one nucleotide off. The clonotype was recovered from a woman aged 40 to 49 who had been exposed to COVID-19. In this chain, TRBV25-1 is recombined with TRBJ2-7; matching of 5 bases hints at TRBD1 as the D gene. Sequenced material: PBMCs or T cells enriched from blood (not recorded which). The CDR3 has the sequence CASSGSDSTYEQYF. The DNA reads as follows: TGTGCCAGCAGCGGTTCCGACAGTACCTACGAGCAGTACTTC.